A selection of T cell receptor beta chains follows, all from one sample in a study of molecular identifiers for immune sequencing clone quantification. Via MiXCR, TCRdb re-called the PCR reads, giving one row per CDR3 protein. The sample has a few hundred thousand distinct CDR3 sequences, about 22% seen once. The sequencing sample was made of naive CD8+ T cells from blood, with Jurkat cell RNA spiked in. The receptors stem from a human donor in good health. Some libraries in this study had Jurkat cell RNA spiked in. The CDR3 runs from the conserved cysteine through the conserved F or W. The D gene is left open where the match is weak. The size of a clone is reported for some rows only, either as once, few or many, or as a class for expanded clones.

>-|many|TRBJ2-5|TRBV7-9
TGTGCCAGCAGCTCCGGGGCCCAAGAGACCCAGTACTTC
CASSSGAQETQYF
>TRBD1|-|TRBJ1-1|TRBV28
TGTGCCAGCAGTTTACCTGGGGACAGAGAGAACACTGAAGCTTCCTTT
CASSLPGDRENTEASF
>-|many|TRBJ1-1|TRBV7-6
TGTGCCAGCAGCTCCCTCCCTAGCGGGACCGGTGACACTGAAGCTTTCTTT
CASSSLPSGTGDTEAFF
>-|many|TRBJ2-7|TRBV29-1
TGCAGCGTTGATAGTGCAGGCAGCTACGAGCAGTACTTC
CSVDSAGSYEQYF
>-|-|TRBJ2-3|TRBV24-1
TGTGCCACCGGTGATTCCTACGGGTTTACAGATACGCAGTATTTT
CATGDSYGFTDTQYF
>-|many|TRBJ2-7|TRBV29-1
TGCAGCGCACAGGCGGGTGGAGTTTTTATGGTGCAGTACTTC
CSAQAGGVFMVQYF
>TRBD1|few|TRBJ2-5|TRBV11-2
TGTGCCAGCAGCCGTACCGGGACAGGCCAAGAGACCCAGTACTTC
CASSRTGTGQETQYF
>-|many|TRBJ2-3|TRBV7-9
TGTGCCAGTTCGCCTAGCGAGACAGATACGCAGTATTTT
CASSPSETDTQYF
>TRBD1|many|TRBJ1-1|TRBV7-2
TGTGCCAGCAGCACGATTGACAGGGCCCTCTTT
CASSTIDRALF
>-|many|TRBJ2-7|TRBV5-1
TGCGCCAGCAGCACCGGGACAAACTCCTACGAGCAGTACTTC
CASSTGTNSYEQYF
>TRBD2|-|TRBJ2-3|TRBV14
TGTGCCAGCAGCCAAGGAAGGACTAGCGGGAGGTATTTT
CASSQGRTSGRYF
>-|-|TRBJ2-2|TRBV4-3
TGCGCCAGCAGCCAAGATCGTCTAGGCGGTACCGGGGAGCTGTTTTTT
CASSQDRLGGTGELFF
>-|few|TRBJ1-1|TRBV27
TGTGCCAGCAAACCAGGGGTAAACACTGAAGCTTTCTTT
CASKPGVNTEAFF
>-|-|TRBJ2-3|TRBV2
TGTGCCAGCAGTGAAGTAACTAACACAGATACGCAGTATTTT
CASSEVTNTDTQYF
>-|-|TRBJ1-1|TRBV6-6
TGTGCCAGCACCCCCCGTGAGGGCCCGTCCCACAATGAAGCTTTCTTT
CASTPREGPSHNEAFF
>-|-|TRBJ2-2|TRBV20-1
TGCAGTGCTAAATTTTCCGGGGAGCTGTTTTTT
CSAKFSGELFF
>TRBD2|once|TRBJ2-7|TRBV7-9
TGTGCCAGCATGGGGAAGCGGGAGGCGTACGAGCAGTACTTC
CASMGKREAYEQYF
>-|few|TRBJ2-7|TRBV6-5
TGTGCCAGCAGTTACTTGCTAGGCGAGCAGTACTTC
CASSYLLGEQYF
>-|few|TRBJ2-3|TRBV4-3
TGCGCCAGCAGCCAAGATGTTGGGGGCCGCTTGGGGACGCAGTATTTT
CASSQDVGGRLGTQYF
>-|-|TRBJ1-1|TRBV3-1
TGTGCCAGCAGCCTTAAGGAGAACACTGAAGCTTTCTTT
CASSLKENTEAFF
>-|many|TRBJ2-1|TRBV30
TGTGCCTGGAGTGTCGGCGACTACAATGAGCAGTTCTTC
CAWSVGDYNEQFF
>-|-|TRBJ2-5|TRBV7-9
TGTGCCAGCGGCGTAGACTTCTCGGAAGCGGCCCAGTACTTC
CASGVDFSEAAQYF
>TRBD2|few|TRBJ2-1|TRBV27
TGTGCCAGCAGTCCGGGGACTAGCGGGAGGGCCGGGGATGAGCAGTTCTTC
CASSPGTSGRAGDEQFF
>-|few|TRBJ2-2|TRBV3-1
TGTGCCAGCAGACTACAGGGGAACACCGGGGAGCTGTTTTTT
CASRLQGNTGELFF
>-|-|TRBJ2-7|TRBV6-2/TRBV6-3
TGTGCCAGCGGTTACCGGGCAGTGTCCTACGAGCAGTACTTC
CASGYRAVSYEQYF
>-|many|TRBJ2-7|TRBV6-5
TGTGCCAGCAGTTACCGGGACACCTACTACGAGCAGTACTTC
CASSYRDTYYEQYF
>-|-|TRBJ2-7|TRBV19
TGTGCCAGTAGTATAAACGGCCGGTCCTACGAGCAGTACTTC
CASSINGRSYEQYF
>-|few|TRBJ1-3|TRBV20-1
TGCAGTGCTGGGGGGAGGGGCGAAGGAAACACCATATATTTT
CSAGGRGEGNTIYF
>TRBD1|few|TRBJ2-3|TRBV7-9
TGTGCCAGCAGCTTAATCCCGGGACAGGGGGTTTCCTCAGATACGCAGTATTTT
CASSLIPGQGVSSDTQYF
>TRBD1|-|TRBJ2-5|TRBV7-9
TGTGCCAGCAGCCTAACGACAGGGAAAGGGACCCAGTACTTC
CASSLTTGKGTQYF
>-|once|TRBJ1-5|TRBV27
TGTGCCAGCAGTTGGGAGGGAGATTCCGGATTATCGGGCAATCAGTCCCAGCATTTT
CASSWEGDSGLSGNQSQHF
>-|many|TRBJ1-1|TRBV15
TGTGCCACCAGCAGAGATCATGATGGGGGTTCGACTGAAGCTTTCTTT
CATSRDHDGGSTEAFF
>-|few|TRBJ1-5|TRBV27
TGTGCCACATCAGGGGTTTATAGCAATCAGCCCCAGCATTTT
CATSGVYSNQPQHF
>TRBD1|many|TRBJ1-1|TRBV6-2/TRBV6-3
TGTGCCAGCAGTTACTCGACAGGGGTTCACACTGAAGCTTTCTTT
CASSYSTGVHTEAFF
>TRBD2|few|TRBJ2-5|TRBV11-2
TGTGCCAGCAGCCCTGGGACTAGCGAAAAGAAAGAGACCCAGTACTTC
CASSPGTSEKKETQYF
>TRBD2|-|TRBJ2-3|TRBV5-6
TGTGCCAGCACGGCGGGGGGGGGGCCCGGAGATACGCAGTATTTT
CASTAGGGPGDTQYF
>-|many|TRBJ2-3|TRBV5-1
TGCGCCAGCAGCCCCGCCCGGGTTCTATTAAACACAGATACGCAGTATTTT
CASSPARVLLNTDTQYF
>-|-|TRBJ2-2|TRBV6-2/TRBV6-3
TGTGCCAGCAGTTACTCTACAGTCGGCACCGGGGAGCTGTTTTTT
CASSYSTVGTGELFF
>-|-|TRBJ2-7|TRBV10-3
TGTGCCATCAGTGGGACACTTGTCCCCTACGAGCAGTACTTC
CAISGTLVPYEQYF
>TRBD1|few|TRBJ1-6|TRBV4-3
TGCGCCAGCAGGCACAGGGGGATCTCCTATAATTCACCCCTCCACTTT
CASRHRGISYNSPLHF
>TRBD2|-|TRBJ2-3|TRBV12-3/TRBV12-4
TGTGCCAGCAGTCCGGGAGGCACAGATGCGCAGTATTTT
CASSPGGTDAQYF
>TRBD2|-|TRBJ2-7|TRBV12-3/TRBV12-4
TGTGCCGGCAGTTTGGGGGGGAGGCCCTACGAGCAGTACTTC
CAGSLGGRPYEQYF
>-|many|TRBJ2-3|TRBV9
TGTGCCAGCAGCGCCCTTCTTACAGATACGCAGTATTTT
CASSALLTDTQYF
>-|many|TRBJ2-3|TRBV6-5
TGTGCCAGCAGTTACGGGGGCCTCACAGATACGCAGTATTTT
CASSYGGLTDTQYF
>-|many|TRBJ2-7|TRBV9
TGTGCCAGCAGCGTAGACGATTACGAGCAGTACTTC
CASSVDDYEQYF